One sample yielded the 24 T cell receptor beta chains listed below, sequenced in a study of regulatory T cells in long-lasting Graves disease. Specified time point: newly diagnosed GD, antithyroid drugs for less than 3 months. From RNA extracted from PBMCs, the TCR library was made. Arm-PCR with iRepertoire HTBI primers amplified the CDR3 regions for these TCR beta libraries. TCRdb itself ran the multiplex PCR reads through MiXCR, one entry per CDR3 protein. The sample lists approximately 540,000 distinct CDR3 sequences, 9.5% to 15% occurring once. These data were likewise used in another study, on T cells in Graves' hyperthyroidism and ophthalmopathy.

The sequencing here drew on peripheral blood mononuclear cells (PBMCs), taken at new diagnosis, from a patient treated with antithyroid drugs. The origin of the receptors is a woman aged 25 to 39 with Graves disease.

There are a few counts of this clonotype. This chain uses TRBV28 with TRBJ2-4, with 9 bases identical to TRBD1. Near its end, the DNA agrees better with TRBJ2-5, so the J call may be wrong. The CDR3 spans 15 residues. Germline V CDR1 and CDR2: MDHEN, SYDVKM. CDR3 in amino acids: CASSQGDRDGETQYF. DNA of the CDR3: TGTGCCAGCAGCCAGGGGGACAGGGACGGTGAGACCCAGTACTTC.

The rearrangement uses TRBV13 and TRBJ2-7; 13 nucleotides line up with TRBD2. The CDR3 totals 15 residues. V gave up 5 bases and J gave up 3 bases; unmatched junction bases: 4. Germline-derived CDR1 and CDR2 are PRHDT and FYEKMQ (reference sequence). Written as DNA, the CDR3 is TGTGCCAGCAGCAGACTAGCGGGAGGACGCTACGAGCAGTACTTC. Amino acid sequence: CASSRLAGGRYEQYF.

This clonotype was detected many times. V and J are TRBV30 and TRBJ2-7; D is tentatively TRBD1 or TRBD2 (5 bases each). CDR1 is GTSNPN and CDR2 is SVGIG in the germline V gene (reference sequence). The CDR3 runs to 11 residues. Trimming cost V 1 base and J 7 bases, with 8 bases left between them. CDR3 in DNA: TGTGCCTGGAGTGCGAGGGGTGAGCAGTACTTC. Translated, it gives CAWSARGEQYF.

A note on this clonotype: At one boundary the junction diverges from the germline segment, which might be a read error. J is TRBJ1-4 and V is TRBV29-1; tentative D call: TRBD1 (6 bases). CDR1 and CDR2 from the germline V gene are SQVTM and ANQGSEA. The CDR3 sequence is 19 residues long. The CDR3 reads CSVEVPIGVGAGTNEKLFF. In DNA, the CDR3 is TGTAGCGTTGAAGTCCCAATAGGGGTGGGGGCTGGGACTAATGAAAAACTGTTTTTT.

The J gene is TRBJ1-2, the V gene TRBV12-3 or TRBV12-4, with D unclear. With 6 bases removed from V and 4 bases from J, the gap between germline ends came to 12 bases. The CDR3 has 13 residues. Here the CDR3 DNA reads TGTGCCAGCAGCAAGATTTTGAGCTATGGCTACACCTTC. Protein product: CASSKILSYGYTF.

This clonotype was detected many times. DNA for the CDR3: TGTGCCAGCAGCTGGGTGGCAGGGGGGGGAGAGACCCAGTACTTC. This gives the protein CASSWVAGGGETQYF. The chain recombines TRBV7-2 with TRBJ2-5, with D possibly called TRBD1 or TRBD2 (7 bases each). Germline V gene lookup returns CDR1 SGHTA and CDR2 FQGNSA. V lost 4 bases and J 4 bases, leaving 16 bases between the germline ends. The CDR3 sequence is 15 residues long.

The V call is TRBV7-8, the J call TRBJ2-3, with 11 positions matching TRBD2. The germline CDR1 and CDR2 sequences are SGHVS and FQNEAQ. V trimming: 3 bases; J trimming: 5 bases; junction bases outside the gene matches: 4. The CDR3 contains 15 residues. This CDR3 is CASSFPLAGVDTQYF. The CDR3 nucleotides are TGTGCCAGCAGCTTCCCACTAGCGGGAGTAGATACGCAGTATTTT.

The J gene is TRBJ2-7, the V gene TRBV27; TRBD1 is a possible D gene (6 bases). The CDR3 totals 15 residues. Per the germline V gene, CDR1 is MNHEY and CDR2 is SMNVEV (reference sequence). Trimming shortened V by 5 bases and J by 4 bases, and 18 bases separated the two germline ends. CDR3 coding DNA: TGTGCCAGCAGTCCTCAACAGGGAAAAAGGTACGAGCAGTACTTC. It translates to CASSPQQGKRYEQYF.

This clonotype has ten or more counts. The chain uses TRBV11-2 and TRBJ2-3; 9 bases match TRBD1. The CDR3 consists of 15 residues. Germline loops: CDR1 SGHAT, CDR2 FQNNGV. Trimming cost V 5 bases and J 8 bases; bases outside gene matches: 11. CDR3 amino acids: CASSATGGAFLTQYF. CDR3 in DNA: TGTGCCAGCAGCGCCACAGGGGGCGCTTTTCTTACGCAGTATTTT. Together with reference TRBV11-2 and TRBJ2-3, the CDR3 gives the full variable domain: EAGVAQSPRYKIIEKRQSVAFWCNPISGHATLYWYQQILGQGPKLLIQFQNNGVVDDSQLPKDRFSAERLKGVDSTLKIQPAKLEDSAVYLCASSATGGAFLTQYFGPGTRLTVL.

This chain joins TRBV28 and TRBJ1-4; 8 bases fit TRBD1. With 5 bases clipped from V and 6 bases from J, the junction kept 5 bases outside the gene matches. CDR1 is MDHEN, CDR2 SYDVKM, per germline. The CDR3 is made up of 14 amino acids. The CDR3: CASSRTGWDEKLFF. In DNA form, the CDR3 reads TGTGCCAGCAGTCGGACAGGGTGGGATGAAAAACTGTTTTTT.

This clonotype was counted a few times. A single base separates this from a much larger clone, so it may be a read error. The chain couples TRBV28 to TRBJ1-1; D might be TRBD1 (5 bases). This CDR3 is 12 amino acids long. The germline V gene encodes CDR1 MDHEN and CDR2 SYDVKM. For the CDR3, the DNA is TGTGCCAGCATGGGGCCGAACACTGAAGCTCTCTTT. It translates to CASMGPNTEALF.

This clonotype was observed at least ten times. The chain couples TRBV24-1 to TRBJ2-2; D uncertain. This CDR3 is 15 amino acids long. From germline, CDR1 is KGHDR and CDR2 SFDVKD. V lost 0 bases and J 1 base, leaving 5 bases between the germline ends. CDR3 nucleotides: TGTGCCACCAGTGATTTGGGCCAGAACACCGGGGAGCTGTTTTTT. Translating gives CATSDLGQNTGELFF.

The chain links TRBV7-9 to TRBJ2-1; TRBD2 matches 8 bases. V lost 2 bases, J lost 5 bases, and 8 bases stayed unmatched. Germline lookup yields CDR1 SEHNR and CDR2 FQNEAQ (reference sequence). The CDR3 is 16 amino acids. CDR3 loop: CASSLSSGGINNEQFF. DNA for the CDR3: TGTGCCAGCAGCTTATCCTCGGGAGGGATTAACAATGAGCAGTTCTTC.

The rearrangement uses TRBV27 and TRBJ2-5; maybe TRBD2 (5 bases). This CDR3 region has 16 residues. In germline, CDR1 is MNHEY, CDR2 SMNVEV (reference sequence). The germline V and J ends were trimmed by 0 bases and 0 bases, with 11 bases remaining between them. CDR3 residues: CASSLSGVLNQETQYF. DNA for the CDR3: TGTGCCAGCAGTTTATCCGGGGTTTTAAACCAAGAGACCCAGTACTTC.

This clonotype has only a few counts. V gene TRBV5-6 combines with J gene TRBJ1-2, with unresolved D. Per germline, CDR1 SGHDT and CDR2 YYEEEE. V was trimmed by 1 base and J by 5 bases, leaving 18 bases between them. CDR3 length equals 16 residues. CDR3 DNA sequence: TGTGCCAGCAGCTTGTCGGCCTTCCGTCTGTATTATGGCTACACCTTC. The encoded protein is CASSLSAFRLYYGYTF.

The J gene is TRBJ2-2, the V gene TRBV2, with TRBD2 matching 7 bases. There are 17 residues in the CDR3. Trimming at V came to 4 bases and at J to 0 bases, leaving 8 bases not matched to a gene. The V gene's germline CDR1 is SNHLY and CDR2 FYNNEI. CDR3 residues: CASSVPAGDPNTGELFF. The CDR3, as DNA: TGTGCCAGCAGTGTCCCGGCGGGGGACCCGAACACCGGGGAGCTGTTTTTT.

Worth noting for this clonotype: A much larger clone sits a single nucleotide away, making a read error possible. V gene TRBV11-1 combines with J gene TRBJ2-7, with 10 bases lining up with TRBD2. V shed 5 bases and J 7 bases; nucleotides not matched to a gene: 26. The CDR3 is 20 residues long. In germline, CDR1 is SGHAT, CDR2 FQDESV (reference sequence). CDR3: CASSRGRGLARELTYNEQYF. The CDR3 DNA sequence: TGTGCCAGCAGCCGGGGGCGGGGACTAGCGAGAGAACTAACCTACAATGAGCAGTACTTC.

This clonotype was observed at least ten times. The chain employs TRBV28 and TRBJ2-7, with 9 bases that match TRBD2. The CDR3 totals 13 residues. V lost 8 bases to trimming and J lost 7 bases; unmatched junction nucleotides: 9. The germline V gene has CDR1 MDHEN and CDR2 SYDVKM. The CDR3 DNA sequence: TGTGCCAGCTGCGGGGGCGGGAGGGCGGAGCAGTACTTC. Protein sequence: CASCGGGRAEQYF.

The chain combines TRBV6-1 with TRBJ2-1; D is unresolved. Germline V gene sequence: CDR1 MNHNS, CDR2 SASEGT. The V end lost 6 bases, the J end lost 6 bases, and 9 bases lay between the germline ends. The CDR3 sequence is 12 residues long. The CDR3 DNA sequence: TGTGCCAGCAGCCCCTTCATCAATGAGCAGTTCTTC. Translating it yields CASSPFINEQFF.

This clonotype was seen many times. The CDR3 loop is CSVEGQHMNTEAFF. CDR3 nucleotides: TGCAGCGTTGAGGGCCAACACATGAACACTGAAGCTTTCTTT. V and J are TRBV29-1 and TRBJ1-1; D remains ambiguous. The germline gives CDR1 SQVTM, CDR2 ANQGSEA. This CDR3 has 14 residues. Trimming shortened V by 3 bases and J by 0 bases, and 11 bases separated the two germline ends. The whole variable domain, remainder taken from reference TRBV29-1 and TRBJ1-1, is SAVISQKPSRDICQRGTSLTIQCQVDSQVTMMFWYRQQPGQSLTLIATANQGSEATYESGFVIDKFPISRPNLTFSTLTVSNMSPEDSSIYLCSVEGQHMNTEAFFGQGTRLTVV.

V usage is TRBV4-1 and J usage is TRBJ2-3; D is uncertain. The CDR3 sequence is 12 residues long. With 3 bases removed from V and 4 bases from J, the gap between germline ends came to 5 bases. The germline V gene encodes CDR1 MGHRA and CDR2 YSYEKL. The CDR3 is CASSQNPDTQYF. DNA for the CDR3: TGCGCCAGCAGCCAGAATCCAGATACGCAGTATTTT.

The DNA of the CDR3 is TGTGCCAGCAGTGCCTGGGACCCGGGGGCAGATACGCAGTATTTT. Amino acids: CASSAWDPGADTQYF. The chain employs TRBV6-2 or TRBV6-3 and TRBJ2-3, with D perhaps matching TRBD2 (6 bases). Between the trimmed V and J ends, which lost 5 bases and 4 bases, there was a span of 16 bases. This CDR3 spans 15 amino acids. CDR1 and CDR2 (germline): MNHEY, SVGEGT.

This clonotype has a handful of counts. The chain links TRBV11-2 to TRBJ2-1; a possible D gene is TRBD2 (6 bases). The germline V gene has CDR1 SGHAT and CDR2 FQNNGV. CDR3 length: 15 residues. The V and J ends lost 5 bases and 3 bases respectively, with 14 bases between them. CDR3 in DNA: TGTGCCAGCAGCCGCCGGGAGATAATCTACAATGAGCAGTTCTTC. Its translation: CASSRREIIYNEQFF.

This clonotype was seen a handful of times. This may arise from a read error, as a much more abundant clone is one base away. The V call is TRBV2, the J call TRBJ1-3; D unclear. Germline CDR1 SNHLY, CDR2 FYNNEI. Trimming stripped 7 bases from V and 3 bases from J, with 13 bases between. The CDR3 spans 14 residues. The CDR3 DNA follows: TGTGCCAGCATTGAGGAGACCTATGGAAACACCATATATTTT. Translated: CASIEETYGNTIYF.